This TCR beta chain was captured by sequencing in a study of blood T cell repertoires in COVID-19. Across the study: Researchers got acute and convalescent COVID-19 samples from the United States, Italy and Spain.

Profiling relied on immunoSEQ multiplex PCR, and the TCRdb table lists in-frame clones only, not all of them. The sample lists 97,000 or so clones, approximately 86% occurring once. The sample was peripheral blood. The receptor's source is a man between 70 and 80 years old with active or convalescent COVID-19.

In DNA form, the CDR3 reads TGTGCCAGCAGTGAAGCGGGGGGGATAAGCGGCGAAAAACTGTTTTTT. Its translation is CASSEAGGISGEKLFF. This sequence joins TRBV2 and TRBJ1-4; weak D call: TRBD1 (5 bases). V lost 0 bases and J lost 8, with 16 bases in between. Germline CDR1 and CDR2: SNHLY and FYNNEI. The CDR3 totals 16 residues.